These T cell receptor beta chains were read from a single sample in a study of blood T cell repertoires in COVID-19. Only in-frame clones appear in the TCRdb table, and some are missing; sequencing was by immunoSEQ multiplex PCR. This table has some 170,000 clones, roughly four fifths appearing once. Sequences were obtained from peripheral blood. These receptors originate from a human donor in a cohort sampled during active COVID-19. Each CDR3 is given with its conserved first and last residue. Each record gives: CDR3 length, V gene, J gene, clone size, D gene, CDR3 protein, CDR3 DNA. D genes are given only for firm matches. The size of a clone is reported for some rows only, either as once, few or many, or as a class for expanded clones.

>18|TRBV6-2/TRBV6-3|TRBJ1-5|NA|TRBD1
CASSPDRAPTRGNQPQHF
TGTGCCAGCAGCCCAGACAGGGCCCCAACCCGAGGCAATCAGCCCCAGCATTTT
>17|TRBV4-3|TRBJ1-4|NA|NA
CASSQETGGSLKPILFF
TGCGCCAGCAGCCAAGAGACCGGCGGATCCCTAAAACCTATACTGTTTTTT
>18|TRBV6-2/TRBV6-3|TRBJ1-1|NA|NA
CASSPPRAGGSRDTEAFF
TGTGCCAGCAGCCCCCCTCGGGCGGGGGGGAGCAGGGACACTGAAGCTTTCTTT
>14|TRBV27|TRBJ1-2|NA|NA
CASSLKPGDYGYTF
TGTGCCAGCAGTCTCAAGCCAGGGGACTATGGCTACACCTTC
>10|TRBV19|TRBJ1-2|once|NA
CASGTDGYTF
TGTGCCTCCGGCACAGACGGCTACACCTTC
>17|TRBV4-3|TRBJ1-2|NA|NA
CASSQDLRGRAYYGYTF
TGCGCCAGCAGCCAAGATTTAAGAGGCAGAGCCTACTATGGCTACACCTTC
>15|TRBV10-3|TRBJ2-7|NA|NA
CAITGGTLGSYEQYF
TGTGCCATCACTGGGGGGACGTTGGGGTCCTACGAGCAGTACTTC
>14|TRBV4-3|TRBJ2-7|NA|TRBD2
CASSRDYPAYEQYF
TGCGCCAGCTCCCGGGACTATCCGGCCTACGAGCAGTACTTC
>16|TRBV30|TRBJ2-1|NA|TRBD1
CAWSFRGLSSYNEQFF
TGTGCCTGGAGTTTCAGGGGGCTCAGCTCCTACAATGAGCAGTTCTTC
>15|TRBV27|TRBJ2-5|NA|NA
CASSLGGQPQETQYF
TGTGCCAGCAGCCTCGGGGGACAGCCACAAGAGACCCAGTACTTC
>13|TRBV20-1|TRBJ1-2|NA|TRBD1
CSASDRGPYGYTF
TGCAGTGCTAGTGACAGGGGCCCCTATGGCTACACCTTC
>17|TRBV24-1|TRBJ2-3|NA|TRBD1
CATSDLQGTGGTDTQYF
TGTGCCACCAGTGATTTGCAAGGGACAGGGGGCACAGATACGCAGTATTTT
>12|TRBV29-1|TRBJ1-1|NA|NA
CSVGAANTEAFF
TGCAGCGTTGGGGCAGCCAACACTGAAGCTTTCTTT
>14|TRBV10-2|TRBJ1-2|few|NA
CASNRDTDLYGYTF
TGCGCCAGCAACCGGGACACGGATCTCTATGGCTACACCTTC
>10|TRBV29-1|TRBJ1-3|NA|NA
CSVLEDTIYF
TGCAGCGTCCTTGAGGACACCATATATTTT
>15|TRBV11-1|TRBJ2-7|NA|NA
CASSLFGDLSYEQYF
TGTGCCAGCAGCTTATTCGGGGATCTTTCCTACGAGCAGTACTTC
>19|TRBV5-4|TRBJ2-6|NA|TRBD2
CASSPPGLAGGIGANVLTF
TGTGCCAGCAGCCCACCGGGACTAGCGGGGGGCATAGGGGCCAACGTCCTGACTTTC
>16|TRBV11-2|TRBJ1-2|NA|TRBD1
CASSFSRTGIIPGYTF
TGTGCCAGCAGCTTTAGTCGGACAGGGATTATTCCTGGCTACACCTTC
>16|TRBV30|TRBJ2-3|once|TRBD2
CAWSLIAGGLSDTQYF
TGTGCCTGGAGCCTTATAGCGGGGGGGCTTTCAGATACGCAGTATTTT
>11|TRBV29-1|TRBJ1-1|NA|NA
CSVVKGIEAFF
TGCAGCGTTGTAAAGGGGATTGAAGCTTTCTTT
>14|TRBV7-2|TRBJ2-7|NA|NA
CASSLLQAPYEQYF
TGTGCCAGCAGCTTACTACAGGCCCCCTACGAGCAGTACTTC
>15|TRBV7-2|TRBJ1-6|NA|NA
CASSLAGGRNSPLHF
TGTGCCAGCAGCTTAGCCGGAGGCCGTAATTCACCCCTCCACTTT
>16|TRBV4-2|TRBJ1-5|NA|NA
CASSQDFGSGNQPQHF
TGTGCCAGCAGCCAAGATTTCGGTTCTGGCAATCAGCCCCAGCATTTT
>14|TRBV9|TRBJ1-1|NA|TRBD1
CASSQTGMNTEAFF
TGTGCCAGCAGCCAGACAGGGATGAACACTGAAGCTTTCTTT
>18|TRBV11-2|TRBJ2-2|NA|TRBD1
CASSHDHRDSLNTGELFF
TGTGCCAGCAGCCACGACCACCGGGACAGCCTTAACACCGGGGAGCTGTTTTTT
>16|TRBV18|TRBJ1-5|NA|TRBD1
CASSPPGQGAGQPQHF
TGTGCCAGCTCACCACCGGGACAGGGGGCGGGTCAGCCCCAGCATTTT
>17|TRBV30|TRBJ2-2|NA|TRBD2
CAWSRVAGLANTGELFF
TGTGCCTGGAGTCGCGTAGCGGGACTAGCGAACACCGGGGAGCTGTTTTTT
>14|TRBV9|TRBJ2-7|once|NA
CASSPIQQGYEQYF
TGTGCCAGCAGCCCGATTCAACAGGGCTACGAGCAGTACTTC
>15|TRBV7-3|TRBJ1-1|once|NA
CASSPLGGMNTEAFF
TGTGCCAGCAGCCCACTGGGGGGTATGAACACTGAAGCTTTCTTT
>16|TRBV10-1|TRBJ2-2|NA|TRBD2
CATSRMAGGPDGELFF
TGCGCCACCAGCAGGATGGCGGGGGGGCCTGACGGGGAGCTGTTTTTT
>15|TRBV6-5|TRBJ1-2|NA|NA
CASSYSFTGSYGYTF
TGTGCCAGCAGTTACTCGTTTACGGGGTCATATGGCTACACCTTC
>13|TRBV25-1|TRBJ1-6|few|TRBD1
CASRDRANSPLHF
TGTGCCAGCAGGGACAGGGCGAATTCACCCCTCCACTTT
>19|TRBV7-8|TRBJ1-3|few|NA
CASSNRMGGAAISGNTIYF
TGTGCCAGCAGCAACCGAATGGGTGGGGCAGCAATTTCTGGAAACACCATATATTTT
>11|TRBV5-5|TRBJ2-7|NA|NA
CASIISGEQYF
TGTGCCAGCATAATTAGTGGCGAGCAGTACTTC
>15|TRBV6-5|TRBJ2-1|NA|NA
CASSFLDGSYNEQFF
TGTGCCAGCAGTTTTCTAGACGGTTCCTACAATGAGCAGTTCTTC